The 27 T cell receptor beta chains reported below all come from one sample, sequenced in a study of PD-1 blockade in mismatch repair-deficient tumors. Assay: immunoSEQ multiplex PCR; the TCRdb copy retains only in-frame clones and omits some. There are tens of thousands of clones in the sample; 78% occur only once, and 4.5% to 7% lies in the top ten. Sample: peripheral blood, taken 2 weeks after starting pembrolizumab. Receptors originate from an adult with mismatch repair-deficient cancer.

The rearrangement joins TRBV15 to TRBJ2-1; D perhaps matches TRBD1 (6 bases). Trimming removed 0 bases from V and 2 bases from J, with 14 bases in between. CDR1 is LNHNV, CDR2 YYDKDF, per germline (reference sequence). CDR3 length equals 17 residues. The CDR3 region has the DNA TGTGCCACCAGCAGAGATACACAGGGCTCAACCTACAATGAGCAGTTCTTC. It specifies CATSRDTQGSTYNEQFF.

The V gene is TRBV5-1, the J gene TRBJ2-1; 7 nucleotides line up with TRBD2. This CDR3 region has 13 residues. V was pared by 3 bases and J by 9 bases, with 6 bases of the junction left unmatched. Germline V gives CDR1 SGHRS, CDR2 YFSETQ. The CDR3: CASSYSGKVEQFF. The CDR3 DNA is TGCGCCAGCAGCTACAGCGGGAAGGTTGAGCAGTTCTTC.

The V call is TRBV6-6, the J call TRBJ1-2; unclear D gene. The CDR3 spans 12 residues. Trimming took off 6 bases at V and 2 bases at J, with 7 bases between the two ends. Germline CDR1 is MNHNY and CDR2 is SVGAGI (reference sequence). The CDR3 here is CASSPDNYGYTF. CDR3 bases: TGTGCCAGCAGCCCGGACAACTATGGCTACACCTTC.

This clone has a handful of counts. The CDR3 coding sequence is TGCAGTGCTATGGAAGATGGGGAGCTGTTTTTT. Translated, it gives CSAMEDGELFF. V is TRBV20-1 and J is TRBJ2-2; D unclear. The CDR3 contains 11 residues. V dropped 4 bases and J dropped 8 bases, with 8 bases sitting between them. CDR1 and CDR2 from the germline V gene are DFQATT and SNEGSKA (reference sequence).

The rearrangement links TRBV4-1 to TRBJ2-2; D gene unclear. Per germline, CDR1 MGHRA and CDR2 YSYEKL. CDR3 length: 18 amino acids. V dropped 0 bases and J dropped 13 bases, with 27 bases sitting between them. CDR3 amino acids: CASSQDPDTARNRLGLFF. The CDR3 nucleotides are TGCGCCAGCAGCCAAGATCCCGACACCGCCCGGAACCGGTTGGGGCTGTTTTTT.

The chain couples TRBV6-5 to TRBJ1-2; 7 bases are a match to TRBD1. Germline CDR1 is MNHEY and CDR2 is SVGAGI. V lost 5 bases to trimming and J lost 2 bases; unmatched junction nucleotides: 8. The CDR3 spans 15 residues. CDR3: CASSQSPDRNYGYTF. CDR3 bases: TGTGCCAGCAGTCAATCCCCGGACAGGAACTATGGCTACACCTTC.

The chain combines TRBV5-6 with TRBJ1-1; D is uncertain. This CDR3 comprises 18 residues. CDR1 and CDR2 (germline): SGHDT, YYEEEE. Trimming took 2 bases from V and 4 from J, leaving 24 bases between them. The CDR3: CASSLLVEGGGVGTEAFF. The CDR3 DNA reads as TGTGCCAGCAGCTTATTAGTTGAGGGTGGCGGTGTTGGCACTGAAGCTTTCTTT.

This clone has only a few counts. The rearrangement uses TRBV7-9 and TRBJ1-1, with D unclear. Trimming pared 11 bases from V and 1 base from J, leaving 8 bases between. CDR1 is SEHNR and CDR2 is FQNEAQ in the germline V gene (reference sequence). The CDR3 loop spans 11 amino acids. The CDR3 sequence: CAFRQNTEAFF. In nucleotides, the CDR3 is TGTGCCTTCAGACAGAACACTGAAGCTTTCTTT.

V gene TRBV6-5 combines with J gene TRBJ1-3; D is unclear. With 0 bases removed from V and 3 bases from J, the gap between germline ends came to 6 bases. The CDR3 runs to 14 residues. Germline assignment: CDR1 MNHEY and CDR2 SVGAGI. The CDR3 spells CASSYSINGNTIYF. CDR3 bases: TGTGCCAGCAGTTACTCGATCAATGGAAACACCATATATTTT.

V gene TRBV6-1 combines with J gene TRBJ2-3; 11 positions agree with TRBD2. This CDR3 is built from 14 residues. The junction had 7 bases not matched to a gene; V was cut back by 8 bases and J by 6 bases. Germline assignment: CDR1 MNHNS and CDR2 SASEGT. The CDR3 region has the DNA TGTGCCAGCTGCCTAGCGGGAGGAGGGGATACGCAGTATTTT. This sequence encodes CASCLAGGGDTQYF.

The rearrangement uses TRBV9 and TRBJ2-3; the D is unclear. The CDR3 spans 15 residues. In germline, CDR1 is SGDLS, CDR2 YYNGEE. V lost 6 bases and J lost 0, with 14 bases in between. CDR3 region: CASTSLSYSTDTQYF. The DNA of the CDR3 is TGTGCCAGCACCTCCTTAAGTTATAGCACAGATACGCAGTATTTT.

This chain connects TRBV11-2 to TRBJ2-2, with D hard to call. This CDR3 region has 16 residues. V lost 1 base, J lost 1 base, and 10 bases lay in between. Germline V lookup: CDR1 SGHAT, CDR2 FQNNGV. CDR3 region: CASSLVFSVNTGELFF. The CDR3 coding sequence is TGTGCCAGCAGCTTAGTTTTCAGTGTGAACACCGGGGAGCTGTTTTTT.

The chain recombines TRBV19 with TRBJ1-5; TRBD1 aligns across 9 bases. V lost 6 bases, J lost 1 base, and 1 base stayed unmatched. Germline V CDR1 and CDR2: LNHDA, SQIVND (reference sequence). The CDR3 totals 14 residues. The CDR3 region is CASRDRGSNQPQHF. CDR3 bases: TGTGCCAGTAGGGACAGGGGCAGCAATCAGCCCCAGCATTTT.

V is TRBV9 and J is TRBJ2-7; D is possibly TRBD1 or TRBD2 (5 bases each). Germline V gene lookup returns CDR1 SGDLS and CDR2 YYNGEE. The germline V and J ends were trimmed by 2 bases and 0 bases, with 12 bases remaining between them. The CDR3 is 15 residues long. CDR3 loop: CASSVSAGSSYEQYF. The CDR3 DNA reads as TGTGCCAGCAGCGTTTCCGCAGGGAGCTCCTACGAGCAGTACTTC.

This chain connects TRBV11-3 to TRBJ1-3; tentative D call: TRBD1 (6 bases). Trimming removed 5 bases from V and 3 bases from J, with 11 bases in between. Germline V lookup: CDR1 SGHNT, CDR2 YENEEA. The CDR3 covers 14 residues. This CDR3 reads CASSPKTGGNTIYF. The CDR3 DNA reads as TGTGCCAGCAGCCCGAAGACAGGTGGAAACACCATATATTTT.

The chain joins TRBV19 to TRBJ2-7; D not certain. V was shortened by 3 bases and J by 3 bases, with 9 bases between the two germline ends. The CDR3 has 13 residues. Germline CDR1 is LNHDA and CDR2 is SQIVND (reference sequence). The CDR3 DNA is TGTGCCAGTAGTATCGGGCAGAACTACGAGCAGTACTTC. Translating gives CASSIGQNYEQYF. The whole variable domain, remainder taken from reference TRBV19 and TRBJ2-7, is DGGITQSPKYLFRKEGQNVTLSCEQNLNHDAMYWYRQDPGQGLRLIYYSQIVNDFQKGDIAEGYSVSREKKESFPLTVTSAQKNPTAFYLCASSIGQNYEQYFGPGTRLTVT.

This clone was found once. This chain joins TRBV6-5 and TRBJ1-1; maybe TRBD1 (6 bases). The CDR3 totals 15 residues. Germline V CDR1 and CDR2: MNHEY, SVGAGI. Deletions cut 3 bases from V and 3 bases from J, with 14 bases between. The CDR3, as DNA: TGTGCCAGCAGTTATGGGGTGGACAGTGACACTGAAGCTTTCTTT. Protein sequence: CASSYGVDSDTEAFF.

This clone was counted only a few times. This chain links TRBV19 with TRBJ2-7; D uncertain. Germline lookup yields CDR1 LNHDA and CDR2 SQIVND (reference sequence). This CDR3 comprises 15 residues. V was trimmed by 5 bases and J by 7 bases, leaving 21 bases between them. CDR3 loop: CASSPTTKQMGEQYF. The CDR3 DNA follows: TGTGCCAGTAGTCCCACCACAAAGCAAATGGGAGAGCAGTACTTC.

This clone has just a few counts. J is TRBJ2-7 and V is TRBV18; the D gene is possibly TRBD1 (6 bases). The CDR3 spans 14 residues. Germline CDR1 reads KGHSH; CDR2 reads LQKENI. V dropped 2 bases and J dropped 3 bases, with 11 bases sitting between them. CDR3 region: CASSPSGAIYEQYF. The CDR3 DNA sequence: TGTGCCAGCTCACCATCAGGGGCTATCTACGAGCAGTACTTC. Full variable domain (outside the CDR3, taken from reference TRBV18 and TRBJ2-7): NAGVMQNPRHLVRRRGQEARLRCSPMKGHSHVYWYRQLPEEGLKFMVYLQKENIIDESGMPKERFSAEFPKEGPSILRIQQVVRGDSAAYFCASSPSGAIYEQYFGPGTRLTVT.

This chain links TRBV7-6 with TRBJ1-1; no definite D call. Germline CDR1 SGHVS, CDR2 FNYEAQ. Trimming shortened V by 1 base and J by 5 bases, and 8 bases separated the two germline ends. This CDR3 is built from 13 residues. The CDR3 here is CASSLGGRTEAFF. CDR3 DNA sequence: TGTGCCAGCAGCTTAGGGGGAAGGACTGAAGCTTTCTTT.

A single count supports this clone. The V gene is TRBV9, the J gene TRBJ1-2; D perhaps matches TRBD1 (6 bases). The V gene lost 4 bases and the J gene lost 4 bases, with 11 bases spanning the gap. Germline values: CDR1 SGDLS, CDR2 YYNGEE. There are 13 residues in the CDR3. The CDR3 nucleotides read TGTGCCAGCAGCACAGGGACCCGCTATGGCTACACCTTC. Translated: CASSTGTRYGYTF.

This clone was counted once. This rearrangement joins TRBV6-5 to TRBJ1-1; TRBD1 matches 11 bases. The CDR3 extends over 15 amino acids. Losses at the gene ends were 2 bases for V and 6 bases for J; bases not matched to a gene: 5. The germline CDR1 and CDR2 sequences are MNHEY and SVGAGI. The CDR3 reads CASSYGQGASSEAFF. The CDR3 coding sequence is TGTGCCAGCAGTTACGGACAGGGGGCGAGCTCTGAAGCTTTCTTT.

The CDR3 reads CASTDTFSYEQYF. In nucleotides, the CDR3 is TGTGCCAGCACGGACACGTTTTCCTACGAGCAGTACTTC. The V call is TRBV2, the J call TRBJ2-7, with a weak D call TRBD1 (5 bases). Trimming cost V 7 bases and J 1 base, with 11 bases left between them. The CDR3 runs 13 residues. Germline CDR1 and CDR2: SNHLY and FYNNEI.

The V and J genes are TRBV19 and TRBJ2-3; 10 bases align to TRBD2. The V gene's germline CDR1 is LNHDA and CDR2 SQIVND (reference sequence). After removal of 1 base from V and 4 bases from J, the junction contained 5 bases not matched to a gene. The CDR3 extends over 16 amino acids. CDR3 sequence: CASSIVSLAGADTQYF. CDR3 bases: TGTGCCAGTAGTATAGTTAGCCTAGCGGGAGCAGATACGCAGTATTTT.

This chain joins TRBV25-1 and TRBJ1-2; no definite D call. V lost 7 bases, J lost 7 bases, and 10 bases lay in between. The CDR3 length is 11 residues. CDR1 is MGHDK and CDR2 is SYGVNS in the germline V gene. The CDR3 region has the DNA TGTGCCAGCATAGGAGGTGCTGGCTACACCTTC. Translating it yields CASIGGAGYTF.

The chain joins TRBV30 to TRBJ1-4; a weak D match, TRBD1 (6 bases). This CDR3 spans 13 amino acids. The V gene's germline CDR1 is GTSNPN and CDR2 SVGIG (reference sequence). The V end lost 2 bases, the J end lost 6 bases, and 10 bases lay between the germline ends. The CDR3 DNA sequence: TGTGCCTGGAGTAACAGGGTGGATGAAAAACTGTTTTTT. Residues: CAWSNRVDEKLFF.

The V and J genes are TRBV27 and TRBJ1-5, with D hard to call. The V and J ends lost 5 bases and 2 bases respectively, with 13 bases between them. CDR1 is MNHEY and CDR2 is SMNVEV in the germline V gene (reference sequence). The CDR3 is 15 amino acids. CDR3 bases: TGTGCCAGCAGTACCGACCGCTTGCGCAATCAGCCCCAGCATTTT. This codes for CASSTDRLRNQPQHF.